This entry lists 28 T cell receptor beta chains sequenced from one sample in a study of blood T cell repertoires in COVID-19. The protocol was immunoSEQ multiplex PCR, while the TCRdb copy is restricted to in-frame clones and leaves out a portion. The sample gives about half a million clones, 89% of which show up once; approximately 0.9% is in the top ten. Specimen: peripheral blood. Every receptor here comes from a man aged 18 to 29 with COVID-19, enrolled during active disease.

The gene calls are TRBV2 and TRBJ1-5; a weak D match, TRBD1 (6 bases). Trimming shortened V by 4 bases and J by 5 bases, and 15 bases separated the two germline ends. The CDR3 consists of 15 residues. Looked up from germline, CDR1 is SNHLY and CDR2 is FYNNEI. In nucleotides, the CDR3 is TGTGCCAGCAGTGGAGGAGGACAGAGGGATCAGCCCCAGCATTTT. Translating gives CASSGGGQRDQPQHF.

The chain recombines TRBV4-1 with TRBJ2-7; D perhaps matches TRBD1 (5 bases). The germline CDR1 and CDR2 sequences are MGHRA and YSYEKL. This CDR3 spans 17 amino acids. Deletions cut 0 bases from V and 0 bases from J, with 15 bases between. The CDR3 sequence is CASSQDHRTESSYEQYF. The CDR3 DNA sequence: TGCGCCAGCAGCCAAGATCACAGGACGGAGAGCTCCTACGAGCAGTACTTC.

Only one count was recorded for this clone. V gene TRBV30 combines with J gene TRBJ2-1, with D hard to call. The CDR3 extends over 15 amino acids. Germline V CDR1 and CDR2: GTSNPN, SVGIG (reference sequence). Trimming took 3 bases from V and 0 from J, leaving 12 bases between them. CDR3 DNA: TGTGCCTGGAGCGTAGGCCGGAGCTCCTACAATGAGCAGTTCTTC. Translation: CAWSVGRSSYNEQFF.

This chain links TRBV7-9 with TRBJ2-5, with D perhaps TRBD2 (5 bases). Germline loops: CDR1 SEHNR, CDR2 FQNEAQ (reference sequence). V lost 2 bases and J lost 4, with 11 bases in between. The CDR3 extends over 14 amino acids. The CDR3 is CASSLTGFGETQYF. As DNA, the CDR3 is TGTGCCAGCAGCTTAACGGGGTTCGGAGAGACCCAGTACTTC.

As DNA, the CDR3 is TGCGCCAGCAGTCATTCTTCGCGGGAGAGAGGTCACGCTAGGGACGAGCAGTACTTC. It encodes CASSHSSRERGHARDEQYF. The chain has TRBV23-1 and TRBJ2-7; 7 nucleotides match TRBD2. TRBV23-1 is an ORF, with its function uncertain. This CDR3 has 19 residues. V shed 3 bases, J shed 5 bases, and the junction held 22 bases outside the gene matches.

V usage is TRBV5-1 and J usage is TRBJ2-7, with TRBD1 matching over 8 bases. Germline CDR1 is SGHRS and CDR2 is YFSETQ. The CDR3 loop spans 16 amino acids. Trimming removed 0 bases from V and 3 bases from J; junction bases left unmatched: 8. The CDR3 region is CASSLDAGTGGYEQYF. In nucleotides, the CDR3 is TGCGCCAGCAGCTTGGATGCCGGGACAGGCGGCTACGAGCAGTACTTC. The full variable domain, completed using reference TRBV5-1 and TRBJ2-7, is KAGVTQTPRYLIKTRGQQVTLSCSPISGHRSVSWYQQTPGQGLQFLFEYFSETQRNKGNFPGRFSGRQFSNSRSEMNVSTLELGDSALYLCASSLDAGTGGYEQYFGPGTRLTVT.

The chain joins TRBV10-1 to TRBJ2-5; D is perhaps TRBD1 (6 bases). The germline V gene has CDR1 WNHNN and CDR2 SYGVQD (reference sequence). The germline V and J ends were trimmed by 3 bases and 4 bases, with 12 bases remaining between them. The CDR3 has 14 amino acids. CDR3 sequence: CASSETGPPETQYF. The CDR3 DNA follows: TGCGCCAGCAGTGAAACAGGGCCTCCAGAGACCCAGTACTTC.

J is TRBJ2-3 and V is TRBV29-1; possible D gene TRBD1, 5 bases. From germline, CDR1 is SQVTM and CDR2 ANQGSEA. The CDR3 totals 12 residues. Between the trimmed V and J ends, which lost 1 base and 8 bases, there was a span of 10 bases. Here the CDR3 DNA reads TGCAGCGTTGAAGGGGGCTATGTTACGCAGTATTTT. Its protein is CSVEGGYVTQYF.

V usage is TRBV11-2 and J usage is TRBJ2-3, with D maybe TRBD2 (5 bases). Germline assignment: CDR1 SGHAT and CDR2 FQNNGV. This CDR3 is 15 amino acids long. V was trimmed by 2 bases and J by 4 bases, leaving 13 bases between them. CDR3: CASSLREMGSDTQYF. Written as DNA, the CDR3 is TGTGCCAGCAGCTTAAGGGAGATGGGATCAGATACGCAGTATTTT.

The V call is TRBV5-1, the J call TRBJ2-3, with 10 bases fitting TRBD2. The CDR3 has 18 amino acids. The J segment lost 4 bases and the V segment lost 4 bases, leaving 15 bases of the junction unmatched. Germline lookup yields CDR1 SGHRS and CDR2 YFSETQ. CDR3 sequence: CASSSIAGGKAGADTQYF. In nucleotides, the CDR3 is TGCGCCAGCAGCAGCATAGCGGGAGGCAAGGCCGGGGCAGATACGCAGTATTTT.

Regarding this clone: Other nucleotide sequences in the sample specify the same CDR3. V gene TRBV2 combines with J gene TRBJ2-1, with 10 bases matching TRBD2. This CDR3 contains 15 residues. The V gene end was trimmed by 2 bases and the J gene end by 4 bases; junction bases not matched to a gene: 2. Germline-derived CDR1 and CDR2 are SNHLY and FYNNEI. CDR3 nucleotide sequence: TGTGCCAGCAGTGAACTAGCGGGAGCTTACAATGAGCAGTTCTTC. Translated: CASSELAGAYNEQFF.

The chain couples TRBV19 to TRBJ1-1, with D maybe TRBD1 (5 bases). Trimming pared 4 bases from V and 2 bases from J, leaving 14 bases between. Germline V gene sequence: CDR1 LNHDA, CDR2 SQIVND (reference sequence). CDR3 size: 15 residues. CDR3 coding DNA: TGTGCCAGTAGTACCACCGGGACTGGAAACACTGAAGCTTTCTTT. Translated, it gives CASSTTGTGNTEAFF.

V gene TRBV3-1 (or the pseudogene TRBV3-2) combines with J gene TRBJ1-1, with no clear D. V was clipped by 0 bases and J by 1 base, with 18 bases between them. CDR1 is LGHDT, CDR2 YNNKEL, per germline (reference sequence). The CDR3 is made up of 18 amino acids. The CDR3 coding sequence is TGTGCCAGCAGCCAAGATCTGTCACCAAAGGCAGGGAACACTGAAGCTTTCTTT. Protein product: CASSQDLSPKAGNTEAFF.

The chain carries TRBV6-1 and TRBJ2-7, with 7 bases aligning to TRBD1. Looked up from germline, CDR1 is MNHNS and CDR2 is SASEGT. CDR3 length equals 16 residues. J lost 2 bases, V lost 4 bases, and 11 bases had no gene match. In nucleotides, the CDR3 is TGTGCCAGCAGTGCGAATAAGGGGGCAACAACCTACGAGCAGTACTTC. Protein product: CASSANKGATTYEQYF.

CDR3 in amino acids: CASSIRRLVNRHPHTDTQYF. In DNA form, the CDR3 reads TGTGCCAGTAGTATCCGTAGGCTAGTAAATCGGCATCCTCACACAGATACGCAGTATTTT. This chain connects TRBV19 to TRBJ2-3; D call uncertain. CDR1 LNHDA and CDR2 SQIVND come from the germline V gene (reference sequence). The CDR3 has 20 amino acids. V was pared by 3 bases and J by 2 bases, with 27 bases between. Supplemented by reference TRBV19 and TRBJ2-3, the full variable domain reads DGGITQSPKYLFRKEGQNVTLSCEQNLNHDAMYWYRQDPGQGLRLIYYSQIVNDFQKGDIAEGYSVSREKKESFPLTVTSAQKNPTAFYLCASSIRRLVNRHPHTDTQYFGPGTRLTVL.

The J gene is TRBJ1-2, the V gene TRBV3-1 (or the pseudogene TRBV3-2); D is possibly TRBD1 (5 bases). Germline V gives CDR1 LGHDT, CDR2 YNNKEL (reference sequence). V gave up 2 bases and J gave up 2 bases, with 9 bases separating them. CDR3 size: 14 residues. The CDR3 DNA reads as TGTGCCAGCAGCCAATTTGGGGCCAACTATGGCTACACCTTC. Translation: CASSQFGANYGYTF.

There are a few counts of this clone. This chain uses TRBV15 with TRBJ2-7, with D maybe TRBD2 (5 bases). Trimming shortened V by 0 bases and J by 5 bases, and 17 bases separated the two germline ends. The CDR3 consists of 16 residues. Looked up from germline, CDR1 is LNHNV and CDR2 is YYDKDF (reference sequence). The CDR3 loop is CATSRDGGRPYNEQYF. The CDR3 bases are TGTGCCACCAGCAGAGATGGAGGACGGCCGTACAACGAGCAGTACTTC. Together with reference TRBV15 and TRBJ2-7, the CDR3 gives the full variable domain: DAMVIQNPRYQVTQFGKPVTLSCSQTLNHNVMYWYQQKSSQAPKLLFHYYDKDFNNEADTPDNFQSRRPNTSFCFLDIRSPGLGDTAMYLCATSRDGGRPYNEQYFGPGTRLTVT.

J is TRBJ1-1 and V is TRBV2; D is unresolved. V gave up 2 bases and J gave up 0 bases, with 7 bases separating them. The CDR3 runs 14 residues. The germline V gene has CDR1 SNHLY and CDR2 FYNNEI. CDR3 nucleotides: TGTGCCAGCAGTGAAATAGTGATGAACACTGAAGCTTTCTTT. Translated: CASSEIVMNTEAFF.

The rearrangement joins TRBV27 to TRBJ2-7; TRBD1 aligns across 12 bases. J gave up 2 bases and V 4 bases, and 3 bases lay outside the gene matches. The CDR3 is 15 amino acids. CDR1 MNHEY and CDR2 SMNVEV come from the germline V gene (reference sequence). The CDR3 DNA reads as TGTGCCAGCAGTTCCCGGGACAGGGGGCCCTACGAGCAGTACTTC. Its protein is CASSSRDRGPYEQYF.

This chain joins TRBV27 and TRBJ1-6; 7 bases align to TRBD1. Unmatched junction bases numbered 3, after V lost 3 bases and J lost 7 bases. This CDR3 contains 14 residues. Germline V gives CDR1 MNHEY, CDR2 SMNVEV (reference sequence). CDR3: CASSFGQVNSPLHF. CDR3 DNA sequence: TGTGCCAGCAGTTTTGGACAGGTCAATTCACCCCTCCACTTT.

The J gene is TRBJ2-7, the V gene TRBV7-9, with 9 positions matching TRBD2. V gave up 3 bases and J gave up 6 bases; unmatched junction bases: 3. CDR1 is SEHNR, CDR2 FQNEAQ, per germline (reference sequence). This CDR3 is built from 13 residues. The DNA of the CDR3 is TGTGCCAGCAGCTTTAGCGGGAGAGGCGAGCAGTACTTC. Translated, it gives CASSFSGRGEQYF.

This clone was detected only once. The rearrangement joins TRBV5-4 to TRBJ2-1, with D possibly TRBD2 on 5 matching bases. With 3 bases removed from V and 10 bases from J, the gap between germline ends came to 17 bases. CDR3 length: 14 residues. Germline CDR1 is SGHNT and CDR2 is YYREEE (reference sequence). CDR3 DNA: TGTGCCAGCAGCTCAAATCTCAGACGGGAAGAGCAGTTCTTC. Translated, it gives CASSSNLRREEQFF.

V gene TRBV5-1 combines with J gene TRBJ2-2; the D gene is possibly TRBD2 (6 bases). The CDR3 runs 15 residues. The germline V gene has CDR1 SGHRS and CDR2 YFSETQ. Trimming cost V 0 bases and J 6 bases, with 12 bases left between them. The CDR3 loop reads CASSLDGSSSGELFF. CDR3 nucleotide sequence: TGCGCCAGCAGCTTGGACGGGAGCTCATCCGGGGAGCTGTTTTTT.

V gene TRBV9 combines with J gene TRBJ2-1, with 7 bases fitting TRBD1. CDR1 is SGDLS, CDR2 YYNGEE, per germline. The CDR3 totals 14 residues. V trimming: 5 bases; J trimming: 5 bases; junction bases outside the gene matches: 7. CDR3 sequence reads: CASSSYRGDNEQFF. Written as DNA, the CDR3 is TGTGCCAGCAGTAGCTACAGGGGTGACAATGAGCAGTTCTTC.

The CDR3 loop is CASSSNQGDTEAFF. For the CDR3, the DNA is TGTGCCAGCAGCTCAAACCAGGGTGATACTGAAGCTTTCTTT. The chain joins TRBV9 to TRBJ1-1; D is perhaps TRBD1 (5 bases). Germline V gives CDR1 SGDLS, CDR2 YYNGEE. Trimming removed 4 bases at V and 5 bases at J, with 15 bases between. This CDR3 region has 14 residues. Complete variable domain (other parts from reference TRBV9 and TRBJ1-1): DSGVTQTPKHLITATGQRVTLRCSPRSGDLSVYWYQQSLDQGLQFLIQYYNGEERAKGNILERFSAQQFPDLHSELNLSSLELGDSALYFCASSSNQGDTEAFFGQGTRLTVV.

In this sample, this clone turned up once. The chain links TRBV19 to TRBJ2-1, with a tentative D call TRBD2 (5 bases). V gave up 2 bases and J gave up 1 base, with 6 bases separating them. This CDR3 spans 14 amino acids. CDR1 is LNHDA, CDR2 SQIVND, per germline (reference sequence). The CDR3 reads CASSIQRSYNEQFF. CDR3 coding DNA: TGTGCCAGTAGTATACAGCGGTCCTACAATGAGCAGTTCTTC.

This rearrangement joins TRBV7-9 to TRBJ1-6; 8 positions match TRBD1. J gave up 10 bases and V 1 base, and 3 bases lay outside the gene matches. This CDR3 comprises 14 residues. Per the germline V gene, CDR1 is SEHNR and CDR2 is FQNEAQ (reference sequence). Here the CDR3 DNA reads TGTGCCAGCAGCTTAGGGACAGGGTTGTCACCCCTCCACTTT. As protein: CASSLGTGLSPLHF.

The V and J genes are TRBV27 and TRBJ2-7; 7 bases fit TRBD1. CDR1 MNHEY and CDR2 SMNVEV come from the germline V gene (reference sequence). This CDR3 spans 12 amino acids. V trimming: 9 bases; J trimming: 0 bases; junction bases outside the gene matches: 2. The CDR3, as DNA: TGTGCCAGGGGACAGAGCTCCTACGAGCAGTACTTC. Translating it yields CARGQSSYEQYF.